Listed here is a single TCR beta chain. These data originate in a study of T cells in Graves' hyperthyroidism and ophthalmopathy. Diagnostic assessment was based on clinical symptoms, serum thyroxine and TRAb, thyroid ultrasound and orbital computed tomography. RNA transcripts were the template for amplifying TCR beta CDR3 regions. First-round RT-PCR targeting the TCR CDR3 was performed with the HTBI primer set. MiXCR, applied by TCRdb to the multiplex PCR reads, yields one record per CDR3 protein. The table lists approximately 560,000 distinct CDR3 sequences, about 45% of them singletons. This TCR was sampled from a woman aged 18-29 years with Graves' hyperthyroidism. The sequenced material came from peripheral blood or thyroid tissue (not recorded which).

CDR3 nucleotide sequence: TGCAGCGTTGACGGTCTTTACACCGGGGAGCTGTTTTTT. It translates to CSVDGLYTGELFF. This sequence joins TRBV29-1 and TRBJ2-2; D call uncertain. With 3 bases removed from V and 3 bases from J, the gap between germline ends came to 8 bases. The CDR3 extends over 13 amino acids. In germline, CDR1 is SQVTM, CDR2 ANQGSEA.